These 3 T cell receptor beta chains came from one sample sequenced in a study of CD8 T cells in ankylosing spondylitis. Study results and caveats: There was a TCR beta motif, made of 7 to 9 highly homologous variants, that appeared characteristic of ankylosing spondylitis blood.

Each CDR3 protein gets one entry after TCRdb re-called the 5' RACE reads with MiXCR. The sample has a few hundred thousand distinct CDR3 sequences; 6.5% to 10% are singletons. These receptors' antigens are unknown. Source material: blood, either unsorted or a sorted T cell fraction (not recorded which). Every receptor here comes from a male donor with ankylosing spondylitis.

J is TRBJ2-7 and V is TRBV27; no reliable D call. The germline V gene has CDR1 MNHEY and CDR2 SMNVEV (reference sequence). CDR3 length: 13 residues. Trimming stripped 3 bases from V and 3 bases from J, with 9 bases between. The CDR3 reads CASSFYSNYEQYF. The CDR3 DNA sequence: TGTGCCAGCAGTTTTTACAGTAACTACGAGCAGTACTTC.

This clonotype was detected ten times or more. This rearrangement joins TRBV7-9 to TRBJ2-2; no firm D call. The ends were cut back, 5 bases at V and 0 bases at J, with 13 bases in the middle. This CDR3 contains 16 residues. Germline V CDR1 and CDR2: SEHNR, FQNEAQ (reference sequence). Written as DNA, the CDR3 is TGTGCCAGCAGCGAGAGGACGGTTACGAACACCGGGGAGCTGTTTTTT. This encodes CASSERTVTNTGELFF.

There are a few counts of this clonotype. The V and J genes are TRBV4-1 and TRBJ2-7; 13 positions match TRBD2. The CDR3 totals 16 residues. V dropped 3 bases and J dropped 5; count of bases not matched to a gene: 7. CDR1 MGHRA and CDR2 YSYEKL come from the germline V gene. As DNA, the CDR3 is TGCGCCAGCAGCCAGATCGGACTAGCGGGAGTCCACGAGCAGTACTTC. This codes for CASSQIGLAGVHEQYF.